The 25 T cell receptor beta chains listed next were all sequenced from one sample in a study of blood T cells in healthy people across ages. The use of a sample-barcoded 5' primer and a J-beta primer mix characterized a second PCR of about 6 to 12 cycles. TCRdb used MiXCR to reprocess the 5' RACE reads, holding one entry per CDR3 protein. Here the sample spans 1,800,000 or so distinct CDR3 sequences, around 42% being singletons. Sequencing was performed on blood. The source of these receptors is a human donor in good health.

This clonotype was counted only a few times. The chain recombines TRBV4-1 with TRBJ2-1; perhaps TRBD1 as D (6 bases). V shed 0 bases and J shed 2 bases, with 11 bases lying between them. The CDR3 loop spans 16 amino acids. The germline CDR1 and CDR2 sequences are MGHRA and YSYEKL. CDR3 nucleotide sequence: TGCGCCAGCAGCCAAGATTTTCAGGGGACCTACAATGAGCAGTTCTTC. Protein product: CASSQDFQGTYNEQFF.

A note on this clonotype: One junction end disagrees with the germline gene, perhaps due to a read error. This chain joins TRBV4-1 and TRBJ2-1, with 8 bases lining up with TRBD2. CDR3 length: 15 amino acids. In germline, CDR1 is MGHRA, CDR2 YSYEKL. The CDR3 DNA reads TGCGCCAGCAGCCAGAGCGGGGGCCCTTACAATGTGCAGTTCTTC. As protein: CASSQSGGPYNVQFF.

This clonotype was counted a few times. The rearrangement uses TRBV4-3 and TRBJ1-4, with 10 bases aligning to TRBD1. The J segment lost 8 bases and the V segment lost 0 bases, leaving 12 bases of the junction unmatched. From germline, CDR1 is LGHNA and CDR2 YSLEER. The CDR3 is 18 residues long. DNA of the CDR3: TGCGCCAGCAGCCAAGAATTTAGGGGGACAGGGGTGGGGGAAAAACTGTTTTTT. Residues: CASSQEFRGTGVGEKLFF.

This chain uses TRBV3-1 with TRBJ1-2, with 9 bases aligning to TRBD1. CDR1 and CDR2 from the germline V gene are LGHDT and YNNKEL (reference sequence). With V trimmed by 4 bases and J by 7 bases, 10 bases remained unmatched. The CDR3 is made up of 15 amino acids. The CDR3 nucleotides are TGTGCCAGCAGCCCCCGGAACACAGGGGGCTTTGGCTACACCTTC. This gives the protein CASSPRNTGGFGYTF.

This sequence joins TRBV6-6 and TRBJ1-2; a possible D gene is TRBD1 (6 bases). The CDR3 sequence is 14 residues long. V lost 7 bases, J lost 5 bases, and 17 bases lay in between. Per the germline V gene, CDR1 is MNHNY and CDR2 is SVGAGI (reference sequence). The CDR3 loop is CASKEGGILYGYTF. In DNA form, the CDR3 reads TGTGCCAGCAAAGAAGGGGGTATACTTTATGGCTACACCTTC.

The chain carries TRBV29-1 and TRBJ1-1; a possible D gene is TRBD1 (5 bases). Germline V gives CDR1 SQVTM, CDR2 ANQGSEA. The CDR3 covers 13 residues. Deletions cut 6 bases from V and 11 bases from J, with 22 bases between. The CDR3 sequence is CSVLTGTSGQAFF. The CDR3 DNA is TGCAGCGTCCTAACGGGGACTAGTGGGCAGGCTTTCTTT.

The CDR3 DNA sequence: TGTGCCAGCAGCCAAGAAGGGTCCTCGGCGAGAGGCTACACCTTC. Amino acids: CASSQEGSSARGYTF. The chain carries TRBV3-1 and TRBJ1-2, with no clear D. Germline V gene lookup returns CDR1 LGHDT and CDR2 YNNKEL (reference sequence). V lost 0 bases to trimming and J lost 8 bases, with 16 bases between them. This CDR3 region has 15 residues.

The rearrangement uses TRBV28 and TRBJ1-2; D is uncertain. The CDR3 length is 14 residues. Trimming cost V 4 bases and J 4 bases, with 13 bases left between them. Germline values: CDR1 MDHEN, CDR2 SYDVKM. The chain's CDR3 is CASSSSDRLYGYTF. CDR3 nucleotide sequence: TGTGCCAGCAGTTCATCGGACCGGCTCTATGGCTACACCTTC.

This clonotype was detected only a few times. This sequence joins TRBV6-1 and TRBJ1-2; possibly TRBD1 for D (5 bases). V lost 4 bases to trimming and J lost 4 bases, with 13 bases between them. Looked up from germline, CDR1 is MNHNS and CDR2 is SASEGT. The CDR3 is made up of 14 amino acids. This CDR3 is CASSGQLSGYGYTF. The CDR3 DNA reads as TGTGCCAGCAGTGGACAGTTGAGTGGCTATGGCTACACCTTC.

The V gene is TRBV7-2, the J gene TRBJ2-7, with 11 bases aligning to TRBD1. This CDR3 is built from 15 residues. V shed 3 bases and J 4 bases; nucleotides not matched to a gene: 5. Germline CDR1 is SGHTA and CDR2 is FQGNSA. CDR3 sequence: CASSFRDRGWYEQYF. The CDR3 DNA is TGTGCCAGCAGCTTCCGGGACAGGGGGTGGTACGAGCAGTACTTC.

The V and J genes are TRBV29-1 and TRBJ2-1; 9 nucleotides agree with TRBD2. This CDR3 comprises 15 residues. Germline CDR1 is SQVTM and CDR2 is ANQGSEA. The V gene end was trimmed by 0 bases and the J gene end by 7 bases; junction bases not matched to a gene: 7. DNA for the CDR3: TGCAGCGTTGAAGAGTGGGCGGGGGGGCTTAATGAGCAGTTCTTC. It specifies CSVEEWAGGLNEQFF.

This clonotype has only a few counts. The chain uses TRBV20-1 and TRBJ2-7, with 8 bases that match TRBD1. The germline gives CDR1 DFQATT, CDR2 SNEGSKA (reference sequence). CDR3 size: 15 residues. Trimming cost V 0 bases and J 2 bases; bases outside gene matches: 6. CDR3 loop: CSARDPLTGAYEQYF. The CDR3 nucleotides are TGCAGTGCTAGAGATCCTCTGACAGGGGCCTACGAGCAGTACTTC.

J is TRBJ2-5 and V is TRBV7-8, with a tentative D call TRBD1 (5 bases). The closer fit of TRBJ2-7 to the DNA end suggests the J call may be wrong. The CDR3 is made up of 15 amino acids. CDR1 and CDR2 from the germline V gene are SGHVS and FQNEAQ. CDR3 sequence: CASSSWTFTNYEQYF. As DNA, the CDR3 is TGTGCCAGCAGCTCCTGGACATTTACCAACTACGAGCAGTACTTC.

Points on this clonotype: Sequence at one end of the junction differs from germline and may be a read error. The rearrangement uses TRBV7-2 and TRBJ2-3; 16 nucleotides agree with TRBD2. The CDR3 consists of 19 residues. The germline V gene has CDR1 SGHTA and CDR2 FQGNSA. The CDR3 coding sequence is TGTGTCAGCAGCTTCCGCCCGGGACTAGCGGGGGGGCCCACAGATACGCAGTATTTT. Amino acid sequence: CVSSFRPGLAGGPTDTQYF.

The chain joins TRBV20-1 to TRBJ1-3, with TRBD1 matching over 8 bases. Germline assignment: CDR1 DFQATT and CDR2 SNEGSKA (reference sequence). This CDR3 comprises 13 residues. The junction had 3 bases not matched to a gene; V was cut back by 5 bases and J by 3 bases. The CDR3 DNA reads TGCAGTGCTCCCGGGACAGGTGGAAACACCATATATTTT. Protein: CSAPGTGGNTIYF.

The V call is TRBV4-2, the J call TRBJ2-1, with D possibly being TRBD2 (6 bases). The germline V gene has CDR1 LGHNA and CDR2 YNFKEQ. V gave up 1 base and J gave up 2 bases, with 15 bases separating them. The CDR3 has 17 amino acids. The CDR3 DNA follows: TGTGCCAGCAGCCAAGTCGGTGGCGGGGACGCCTACAATGAGCAGTTCTTC. The encoded protein is CASSQVGGGDAYNEQFF.

V is TRBV10-3 and J is TRBJ2-4, with 10 bases that match TRBD1. The assigned J gene may be wrong: the sequence end matches TRBJ2-7 better. The CDR3 spans 16 residues. CDR1 is ENHRY, CDR2 SYGVKD, per germline. DNA for the CDR3: TGTGCCACCGGGGACAGGGGCGCCACGCATTACTACGAGCAGTACTTC. The encoded protein is CATGDRGATHYYEQYF.

This clonotype showed up just a few times. This sequence joins TRBV2 and TRBJ2-7; 12 positions match TRBD1. CDR1 is SNHLY and CDR2 is FYNNEI in the germline V gene. After removal of 6 bases from V and 4 bases from J, the junction contained 19 bases not matched to a gene. The CDR3 spans 19 residues. CDR3 residues: CASSRDRGPSLALGYEQYF. The CDR3 nucleotides are TGTGCCAGCAGCCGGGACAGGGGGCCATCGTTGGCGCTGGGGTACGAGCAGTACTTC.

This clonotype was observed at least ten times. J is TRBJ2-5 and V is TRBV5-1, with D perhaps TRBD1 (5 bases). Germline-derived CDR1 and CDR2 are SGHRS and YFSETQ. The CDR3 sequence is 12 residues long. V was trimmed by 3 bases and J by 5 bases, leaving 8 bases between them. CDR3 amino acids: CASSSGLETQYF. DNA for the CDR3: TGCGCCAGCAGCTCAGGGTTGGAGACCCAGTACTTC.

The CDR3 loop is CASSFSGASNEQFF. In DNA, the CDR3 is TGCGCCAGCAGCTTTAGCGGGGCCAGCAATGAGCAGTTCTTC. The chain combines TRBV5-1 with TRBJ2-1, with 8 bases identical to TRBD2. V lost 2 bases to trimming and J lost 6 bases; unmatched junction nucleotides: 4. CDR3 length: 14 amino acids. Germline V lookup: CDR1 SGHRS, CDR2 YFSETQ.

This sequence joins TRBV7-3 and TRBJ2-3; D possibly corresponds to TRBD1 (5 bases). CDR3 length: 13 residues. From germline, CDR1 is SGHTA and CDR2 FQGTGA. V was trimmed by 7 bases and J by 5 bases, leaving 13 bases between them. CDR3 residues: CASNFSREDTQYF. CDR3 in DNA: TGTGCCAGCAACTTCAGCAGGGAAGATACGCAGTATTTT. Using reference TRBV7-3 and TRBJ2-3 for the parts outside the CDR3, the full variable domain is GAGVSQTPSNKVTEKGKYVELRCDPISGHTALYWYRQSLGQGPEFLIYFQGTGAADDSGLPNDRFFAVRPEGSVSTLKIQRTERGDSAVYLCASNFSREDTQYFGPGTRLTVL.

The chain has TRBV10-3 and TRBJ1-1; D is perhaps TRBD1 (5 bases). Trimming pared 1 base from V and 5 bases from J, leaving 14 bases between. Germline V gives CDR1 ENHRY, CDR2 SYGVKD. The CDR3 contains 15 residues. CDR3 in amino acids: CAISEFGGRRTEAFF. CDR3 nucleotide sequence: TGTGCCATCAGTGAGTTCGGGGGAAGGCGAACTGAAGCTTTCTTT.

This clonotype has only a few counts. The gene calls are TRBV12-3 or TRBV12-4 and TRBJ2-5, with 8 bases identical to TRBD1. The CDR3 sequence is 15 residues long. The V and J ends lost 5 bases and 4 bases, in that order; junction bases with no gene match: 9. The DNA for the CDR3 is TGTGCCAGCAGTCCACTGACAGGGGAGAGAGAGACCCAGTACTTC. Protein: CASSPLTGERETQYF.

This chain connects TRBV25-1 to TRBJ1-2; D not certain. V was shortened by 0 bases and J by 3 bases, with 11 bases between the two germline ends. CDR1 MGHDK and CDR2 SYGVNS come from the germline V gene. The length of the CDR3 is 15 residues. The CDR3 DNA is TGTGCCAGCAGTGAATATGGGCCCAGCGACTATGGCTACACCTTC. Translating it yields CASSEYGPSDYGYTF.

The table lists this clonotype with a few counts. The rearrangement joins TRBV7-9 to TRBJ1-2; D is undetermined. This CDR3 contains 13 residues. V lost 5 bases, J lost 4 bases, and 11 bases lay in between. Germline V gives CDR1 SEHNR, CDR2 FQNEAQ (reference sequence). This CDR3 reads CASSGMWAYGYTF. As DNA, the CDR3 is TGTGCCAGCAGCGGCATGTGGGCCTATGGCTACACCTTC.